These T cell receptor beta chains were read from a single sample in a study of blood T cell repertoires in COVID-19. The table came from immunoSEQ multiplex PCR; TCRdb's copy has only in-frame clones and leaves some out. The data contain tens of thousands of clones, approximately 91% of them singletons. The specimen was peripheral blood. The receptors originated from a human donor in a cohort sampled during active COVID-19. The CDR3 runs from the conserved cysteine through the conserved F or W. D genes are given only for firm matches. Clone size is shown for a subset of rows, as once, few, many or a class of expanded clone.

V: TRBV5-1
J: TRBJ1-1
D: TRBD1
size: NA
DNA: TGCGCCAGCAGCGGAGGACAGGGGAACACTGAAGCTTTCTTT
CDR3: CASSGGQGNTEAFF

V: TRBV18
J: TRBJ2-7
D: TRBD2
size: NA
DNA: TGTGCCAGCTCACCTGCAGGGAGGGGAGAGCAGTACTTC
CDR3: CASSPAGRGEQYF

V: TRBV11-2
J: TRBJ2-3
D: NA
size: NA
DNA: TGTGCCAGCAGCTTAGTCAGAAGCACAGATACGCAGTATTTT
CDR3: CASSLVRSTDTQYF

V: TRBV7-9
J: TRBJ2-1
D: NA
size: NA
DNA: TGTGCCAGCAGCTTACAGGGGTTCGGTGAGCAGTTCTTC
CDR3: CASSLQGFGEQFF

V: TRBV3-1/TRBV3-2
J: TRBJ2-7
D: NA
size: NA
DNA: TGTGCCAGCAGCCAAGTGACTAGCTACGAGCAGTACTTC
CDR3: CASSQVTSYEQYF

V: TRBV19
J: TRBJ1-2
D: TRBD1
size: NA
DNA: TGTGCCAGTAGTATACAGGGGGACTATGGCTACACCTTC
CDR3: CASSIQGDYGYTF

V: TRBV6-5
J: TRBJ2-5
D: NA
size: once
DNA: TGTGCCAGCAGTTACACGGCACAGGGAGAGACCCAGTACTTC
CDR3: CASSYTAQGETQYF

V: TRBV2
J: TRBJ2-5
D: TRBD2
size: NA
DNA: TGTGCCAGCATGAGGGCGGGGGGCCAAGAGACCCAGTACTTC
CDR3: CASMRAGGQETQYF

V: TRBV30
J: TRBJ1-6
D: TRBD1
size: NA
DNA: TGTGCCTGGAGTCTACGGACAGGCCATAATTCACCCCTCCACTTT
CDR3: CAWSLRTGHNSPLHF

V: TRBV2
J: TRBJ2-5
D: TRBD1
size: NA
DNA: TGTGCCAGCAGAAGGACAGGCAGACAAGGGAAAGAGACCCAGTACTTC
CDR3: CASRRTGRQGKETQYF

V: TRBV11-2
J: TRBJ2-5
D: NA
size: NA
DNA: TGTGCCAGCAGCTTAGACCTAACTCGGGAGACCCAGTACTTC
CDR3: CASSLDLTRETQYF

V: TRBV11-2
J: TRBJ2-1
D: NA
size: few
DNA: TGTGCCAGCAGCTTAGATCTTAGGACTATGGTCCAAGCGAGTGAGCAGTTCTTC
CDR3: CASSLDLRTMVQASEQFF

V: TRBV11-2
J: TRBJ2-3
D: NA
size: NA
DNA: TGTGCCAGCAGCTTAGATCCGAGGGCGGGAGATACGCAGTATTTT
CDR3: CASSLDPRAGDTQYF

V: TRBV30
J: TRBJ1-6
D: NA
size: NA
DNA: TGTGCGTGTAGCAGGGGAACGCCACCTCTTAATTCACCCCTCCACTTT
CDR3: CACSRGTPPLNSPLHF